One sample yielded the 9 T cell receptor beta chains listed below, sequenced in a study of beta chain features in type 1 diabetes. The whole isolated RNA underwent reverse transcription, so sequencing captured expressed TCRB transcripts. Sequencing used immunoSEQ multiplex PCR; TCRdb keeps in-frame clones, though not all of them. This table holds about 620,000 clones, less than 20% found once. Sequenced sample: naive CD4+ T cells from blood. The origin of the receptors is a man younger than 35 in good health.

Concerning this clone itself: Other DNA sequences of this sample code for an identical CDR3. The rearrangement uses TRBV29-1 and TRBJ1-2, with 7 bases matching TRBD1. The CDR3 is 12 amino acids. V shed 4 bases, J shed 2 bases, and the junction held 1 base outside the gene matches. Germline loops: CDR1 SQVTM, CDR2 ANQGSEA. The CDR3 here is CSVGQGNYGYTF. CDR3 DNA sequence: TGCAGCGTTGGACAGGGAAACTATGGCTACACCTTC. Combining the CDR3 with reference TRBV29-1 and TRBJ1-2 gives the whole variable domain SAVISQKPSRDICQRGTSLTIQCQVDSQVTMMFWYRQQPGQSLTLIATANQGSEATYESGFVIDKFPISRPNLTFSTLTVSNMSPEDSSIYLCSVGQGNYGYTFGSGTRLTVV.

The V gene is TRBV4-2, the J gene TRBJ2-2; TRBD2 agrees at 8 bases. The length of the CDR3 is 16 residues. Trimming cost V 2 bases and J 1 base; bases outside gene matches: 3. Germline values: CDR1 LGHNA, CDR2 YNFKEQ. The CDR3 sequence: CASSQNSGENTGELFF. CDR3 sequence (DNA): TGTGCCAGCAGCCAAAATAGCGGGGAGAACACCGGGGAGCTGTTTTTT.

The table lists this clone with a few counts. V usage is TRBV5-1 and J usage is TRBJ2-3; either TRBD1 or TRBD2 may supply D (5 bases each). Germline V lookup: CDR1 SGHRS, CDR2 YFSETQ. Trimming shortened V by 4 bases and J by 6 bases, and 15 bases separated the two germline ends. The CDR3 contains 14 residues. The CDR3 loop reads CASSPGPGLDTQYF. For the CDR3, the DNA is TGCGCCAGCAGCCCGGGACCCGGATTGGATACGCAGTATTTT.

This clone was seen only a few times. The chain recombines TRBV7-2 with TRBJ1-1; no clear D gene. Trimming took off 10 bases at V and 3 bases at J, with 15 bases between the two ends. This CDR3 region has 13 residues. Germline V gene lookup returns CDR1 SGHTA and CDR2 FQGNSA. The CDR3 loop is CAIRTAPHTEAFF. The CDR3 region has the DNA TGTGCCATTAGGACGGCGCCCCACACTGAAGCTTTCTTT.

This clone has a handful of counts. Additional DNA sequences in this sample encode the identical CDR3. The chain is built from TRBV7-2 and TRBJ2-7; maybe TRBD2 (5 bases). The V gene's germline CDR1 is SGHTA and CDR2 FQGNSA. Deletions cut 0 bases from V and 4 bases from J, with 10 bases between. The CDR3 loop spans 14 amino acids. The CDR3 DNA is TGTGCCAGCAGCTTAGCGAGGGAAACTTACGAGCAGTACTTC. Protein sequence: CASSLARETYEQYF.

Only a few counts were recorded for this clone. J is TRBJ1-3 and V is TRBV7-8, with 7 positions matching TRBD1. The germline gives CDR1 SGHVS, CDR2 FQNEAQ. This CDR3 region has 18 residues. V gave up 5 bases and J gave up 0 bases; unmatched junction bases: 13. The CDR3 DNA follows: TGTGCCAGCAGCCTTGCCCCACTTCAGGGGGGCTCTGGAAACACCATATATTTT. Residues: CASSLAPLQGGSGNTIYF.

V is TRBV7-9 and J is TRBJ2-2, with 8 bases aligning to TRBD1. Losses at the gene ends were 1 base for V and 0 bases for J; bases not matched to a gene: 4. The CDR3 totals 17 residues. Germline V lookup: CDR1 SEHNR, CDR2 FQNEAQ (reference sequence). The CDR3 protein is CASSLERTGTNTGELFF. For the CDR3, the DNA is TGTGCCAGCAGCTTAGAACGGACAGGGACGAACACCGGGGAGCTGTTTTTT.

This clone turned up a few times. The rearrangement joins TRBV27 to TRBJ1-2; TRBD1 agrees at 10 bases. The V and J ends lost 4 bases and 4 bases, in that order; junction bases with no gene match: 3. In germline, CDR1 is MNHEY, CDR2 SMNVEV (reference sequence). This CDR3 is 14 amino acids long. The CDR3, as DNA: TGTGCCAGCAGTTCGGACAGGGGGGGCTATGGCTACACCTTC. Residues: CASSSDRGGYGYTF.

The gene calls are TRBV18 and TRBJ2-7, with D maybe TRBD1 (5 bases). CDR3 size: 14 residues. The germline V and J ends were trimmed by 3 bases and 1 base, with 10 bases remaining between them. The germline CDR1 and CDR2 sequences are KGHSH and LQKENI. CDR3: CASSPIRASYEQYF. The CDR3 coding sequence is TGTGCCAGCTCACCCATCAGGGCTTCCTACGAGCAGTACTTC. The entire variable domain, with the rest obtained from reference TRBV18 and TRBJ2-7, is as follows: NAGVMQNPRHLVRRRGQEARLRCSPMKGHSHVYWYRQLPEEGLKFMVYLQKENIIDESGMPKERFSAEFPKEGPSILRIQQVVRGDSAAYFCASSPIRASYEQYFGPGTRLTVT.